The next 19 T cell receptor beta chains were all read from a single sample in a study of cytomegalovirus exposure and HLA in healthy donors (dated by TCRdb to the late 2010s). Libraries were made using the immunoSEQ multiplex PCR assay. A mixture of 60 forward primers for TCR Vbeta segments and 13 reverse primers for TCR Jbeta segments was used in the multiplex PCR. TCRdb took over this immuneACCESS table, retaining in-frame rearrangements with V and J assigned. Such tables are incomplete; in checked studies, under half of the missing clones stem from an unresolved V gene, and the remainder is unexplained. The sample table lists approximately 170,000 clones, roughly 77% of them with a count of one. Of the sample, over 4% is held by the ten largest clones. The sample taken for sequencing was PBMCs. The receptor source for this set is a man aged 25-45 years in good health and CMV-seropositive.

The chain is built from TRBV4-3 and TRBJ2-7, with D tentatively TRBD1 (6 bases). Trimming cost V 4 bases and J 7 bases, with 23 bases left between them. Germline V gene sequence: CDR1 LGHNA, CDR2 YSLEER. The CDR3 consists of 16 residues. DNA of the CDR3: TGCGCCAGCAGCCCAGGGGTAGGAGGAGTCTTGGGGGAGCAGTACTTC. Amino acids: CASSPGVGGVLGEQYF.

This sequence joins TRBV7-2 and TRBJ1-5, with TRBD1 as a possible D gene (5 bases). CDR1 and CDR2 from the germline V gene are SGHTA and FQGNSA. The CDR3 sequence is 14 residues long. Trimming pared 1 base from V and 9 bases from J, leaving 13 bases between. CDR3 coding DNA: TGTGCCAGCAGCTTAGGACAGCAGGTCCGGCCCCAGCATTTT. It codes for CASSLGQQVRPQHF.

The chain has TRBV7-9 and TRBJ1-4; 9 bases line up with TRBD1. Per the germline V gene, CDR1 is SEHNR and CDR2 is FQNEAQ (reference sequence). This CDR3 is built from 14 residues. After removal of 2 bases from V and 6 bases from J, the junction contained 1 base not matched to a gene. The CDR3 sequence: CASSLRTGDEKLFF. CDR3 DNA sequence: TGTGCCAGCAGCTTAAGGACAGGGGATGAAAAACTGTTTTTT.

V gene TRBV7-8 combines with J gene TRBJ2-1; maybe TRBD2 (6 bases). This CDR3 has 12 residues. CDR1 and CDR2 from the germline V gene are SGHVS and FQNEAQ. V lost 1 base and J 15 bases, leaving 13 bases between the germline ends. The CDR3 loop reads CASSLGEDVPFF. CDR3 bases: TGTGCCAGCAGCTTAGGGGAGGACGTGCCGTTCTTC.

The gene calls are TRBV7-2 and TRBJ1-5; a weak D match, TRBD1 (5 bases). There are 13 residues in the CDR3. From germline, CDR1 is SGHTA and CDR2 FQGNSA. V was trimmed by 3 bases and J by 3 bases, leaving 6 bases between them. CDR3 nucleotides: TGTGCCAGCAGCTTGACAGCCAATCAGCCCCAGCATTTT. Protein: CASSLTANQPQHF.

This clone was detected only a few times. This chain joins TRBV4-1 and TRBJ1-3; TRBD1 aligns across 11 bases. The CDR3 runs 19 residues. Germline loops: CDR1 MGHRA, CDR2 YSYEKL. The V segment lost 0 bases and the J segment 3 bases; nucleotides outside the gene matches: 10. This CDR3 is CASSQDTGQGGNFGNTIYF. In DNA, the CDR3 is TGCGCCAGCAGCCAAGATACGGGACAGGGGGGGAATTTTGGAAACACCATATATTTT.

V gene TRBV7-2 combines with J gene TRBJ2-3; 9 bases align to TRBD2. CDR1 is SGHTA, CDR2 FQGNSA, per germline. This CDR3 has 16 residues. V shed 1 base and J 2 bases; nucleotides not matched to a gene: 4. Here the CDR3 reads CASSLVRGGYTDTQYF. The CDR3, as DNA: TGTGCCAGCAGCTTAGTGCGGGGGGGCTACACAGATACGCAGTATTTT.

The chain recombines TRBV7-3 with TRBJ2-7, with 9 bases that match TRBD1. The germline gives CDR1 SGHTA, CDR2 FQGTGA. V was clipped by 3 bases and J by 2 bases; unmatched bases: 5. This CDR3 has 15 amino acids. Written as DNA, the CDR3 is TGTGCCAGCAGCTTCTCCGGGACAGGGCCCTACGAGCAGTACTTC. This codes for CASSFSGTGPYEQYF.

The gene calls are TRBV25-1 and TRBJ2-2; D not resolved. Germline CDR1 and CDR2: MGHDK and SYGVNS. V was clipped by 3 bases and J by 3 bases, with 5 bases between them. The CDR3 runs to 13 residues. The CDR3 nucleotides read TGTGCCAGCAGTGAGCGCTACACCGGGGAGCTGTTTTTT. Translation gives CASSERYTGELFF. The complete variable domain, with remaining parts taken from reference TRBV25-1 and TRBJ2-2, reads EADIYQTPRYLVIGTGKKITLECSQTMGHDKMYWYQQDPGMELHLIHYSYGVNSTEKGDLSSESTVSRIRTEHFPLTLESARPSHTSQYLCASSERYTGELFFGEGSRLTVL.

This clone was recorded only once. This CDR3 is CASSDSASTDTQYF. The CDR3 DNA reads TGTGCCAGCAGCGACAGTGCTAGCACAGATACGCAGTATTTT. The V gene is TRBV9, the J gene TRBJ2-3; D remains unclear. The germline V and J ends were trimmed by 3 bases and 0 bases, with 8 bases remaining between them. Per germline, CDR1 SGDLS and CDR2 YYNGEE. The CDR3 has 14 residues. Complete variable domain (other parts from reference TRBV9 and TRBJ2-3): DSGVTQTPKHLITATGQRVTLRCSPRSGDLSVYWYQQSLDQGLQFLIQYYNGEERAKGNILERFSAQQFPDLHSELNLSSLELGDSALYFCASSDSASTDTQYFGPGTRLTVL.

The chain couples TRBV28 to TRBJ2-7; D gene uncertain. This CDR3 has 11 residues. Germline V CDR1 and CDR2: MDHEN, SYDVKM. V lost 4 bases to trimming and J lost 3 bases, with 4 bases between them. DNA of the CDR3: TGTGCCAGCAGTTCAGGCTACGAGCAGTACTTC. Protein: CASSSGYEQYF.

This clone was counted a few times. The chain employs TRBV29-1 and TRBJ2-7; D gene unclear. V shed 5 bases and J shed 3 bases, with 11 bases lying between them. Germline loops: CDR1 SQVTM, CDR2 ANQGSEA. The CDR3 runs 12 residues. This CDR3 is CSVLAQHYEQYF. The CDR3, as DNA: TGCAGCGTTCTCGCACAGCACTACGAGCAGTACTTC.

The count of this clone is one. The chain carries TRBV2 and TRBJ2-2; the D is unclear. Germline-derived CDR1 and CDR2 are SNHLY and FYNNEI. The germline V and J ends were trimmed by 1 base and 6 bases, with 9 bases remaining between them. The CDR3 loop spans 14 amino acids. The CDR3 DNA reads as TGTGCCAGCAGTGAAGGGCCCCTCCCCGGGGAGCTGTTTTTT. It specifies CASSEGPLPGELFF. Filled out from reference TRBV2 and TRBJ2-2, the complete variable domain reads EPEVTQTPSHQVTQMGQEVILRCVPISNHLYFYWYRQILGQKVEFLVSFYNNEISEKSEIFDDQFSVERPDGSNFTLKIRSTKLEDSAMYFCASSEGPLPGELFFGEGSRLTVL.

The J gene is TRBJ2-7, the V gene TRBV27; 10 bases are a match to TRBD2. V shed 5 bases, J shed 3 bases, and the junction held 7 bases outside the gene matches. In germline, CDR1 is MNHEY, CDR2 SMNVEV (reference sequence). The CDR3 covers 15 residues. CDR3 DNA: TGTGCCAGCAGTCGGACTAGCGGTTATGTCTACGAGCAGTACTTC. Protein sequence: CASSRTSGYVYEQYF.

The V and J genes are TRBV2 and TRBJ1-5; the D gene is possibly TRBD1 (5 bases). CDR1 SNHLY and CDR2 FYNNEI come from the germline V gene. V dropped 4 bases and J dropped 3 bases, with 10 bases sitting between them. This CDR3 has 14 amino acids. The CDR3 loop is CASSADRINQPQHF. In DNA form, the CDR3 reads TGTGCCAGCAGTGCCGACAGAATCAATCAGCCCCAGCATTTT.

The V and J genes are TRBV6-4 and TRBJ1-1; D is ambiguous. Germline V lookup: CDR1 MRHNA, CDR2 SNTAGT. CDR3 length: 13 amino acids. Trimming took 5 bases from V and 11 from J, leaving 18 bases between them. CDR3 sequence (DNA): TGTGCCAGCAGTTCCGGCGGCGGAGGCACCGCTTTCTTT. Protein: CASSSGGGGTAFF.

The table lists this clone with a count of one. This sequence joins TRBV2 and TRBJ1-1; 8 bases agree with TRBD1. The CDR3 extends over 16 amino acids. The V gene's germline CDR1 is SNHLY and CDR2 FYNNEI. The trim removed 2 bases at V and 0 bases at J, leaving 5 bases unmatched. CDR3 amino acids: CASSERQGIMNTEAFF. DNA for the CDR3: TGTGCCAGCAGTGAAAGACAGGGGATTATGAACACTGAAGCTTTCTTT. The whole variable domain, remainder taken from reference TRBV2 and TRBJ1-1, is EPEVTQTPSHQVTQMGQEVILRCVPISNHLYFYWYRQILGQKVEFLVSFYNNEISEKSEIFDDQFSVERPDGSNFTLKIRSTKLEDSAMYFCASSERQGIMNTEAFFGQGTRLTVV.

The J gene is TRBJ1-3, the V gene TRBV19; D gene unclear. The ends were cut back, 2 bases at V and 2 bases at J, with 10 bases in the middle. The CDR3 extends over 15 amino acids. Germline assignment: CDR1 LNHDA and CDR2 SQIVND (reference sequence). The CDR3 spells CASSISVGTGNTIYF. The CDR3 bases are TGTGCCAGTAGTATATCGGTCGGGACTGGAAACACCATATATTTT.

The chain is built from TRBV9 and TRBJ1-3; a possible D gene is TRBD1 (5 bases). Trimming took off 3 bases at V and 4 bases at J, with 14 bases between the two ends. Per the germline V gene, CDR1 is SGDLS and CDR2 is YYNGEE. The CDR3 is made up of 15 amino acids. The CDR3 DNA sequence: TGTGCCAGCAGCGGGGGCGGGGCGGACGGAAACACCATATATTTT. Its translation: CASSGGGADGNTIYF. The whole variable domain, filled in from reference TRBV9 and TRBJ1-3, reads DSGVTQTPKHLITATGQRVTLRCSPRSGDLSVYWYQQSLDQGLQFLIQYYNGEERAKGNILERFSAQQFPDLHSELNLSSLELGDSALYFCASSGGGADGNTIYFGEGSWLTVV.